This entry features one T cell receptor beta chain sequence. This specimen comes from a study of blood T cell repertoires in COVID-19. Across the whole study: Sources were T cells, B-cell-depleted T cells, or PBMCs; the material itself was cDNA or gDNA.

Generated by immunoSEQ multiplex PCR, the TCRdb table keeps only in-frame clones and is missing some. The sample lists around 380,000 clones, 80% to 90% occurring once. The CDR3 runs 15 residues. The germline V and J ends were trimmed by 4 bases and 2 bases, with 15 bases remaining between them. The germline gives CDR1 SGHNT, CDR2 YYREEE (reference sequence). The participants were between about 18 and 89 years old and came from 20 to 30 US areas. Participants' reported clinical history set cohort assignment. Cohort 3 donors counted as recovered after two negative PCRs, clearance, or resolved symptoms.

Sequenced input: PBMCs or T cells enriched from blood (not recorded which). This sequence joins TRBV5-4 and TRBJ1-2, with D possibly being TRBD1 (6 bases). The sequence derives from a man aged 25-45 years who had recovered from COVID-19. Here the CDR3 reads CASSGQGQRNYGYTF. In nucleotides, the CDR3 is TGTGCCAGCAGCGGCCAAGGACAGAGAAACTATGGCTACACCTTC.